Only one count was recorded for the clone carrying this T cell receptor beta chain. As yet, its antigen is unknown. These data belong to a study of glioma-infiltrating T cells. Study outcomes and limitations: Gliomas, especially low-grade, showed above-expected tissue-blood divergence; non-neoplastic patients showed below.

Amplification of TCR alpha and beta CDR3 regions from RNA used iRepertoire nested multiplex PCR. TCRdb passed the multiplex PCR reads through MiXCR, listing each CDR3 protein once. The top ten clones hold roughly 5.2% of a sample with around 180,000 distinct CDR3 sequences, more than 35% of them seen once. Germline CDR1 is SNHLY and CDR2 is FYNNEI. The germline V and J ends were trimmed by 5 bases and 7 bases, with 21 bases remaining between them. This CDR3 has 15 amino acids. The sequenced sample consisted of glioma tissue, nonneoplastic brain tissue, or PBMCs (not recorded which). The chain couples TRBV2 to TRBJ2-7, with D possibly matching TRBD1 (6 bases). This receptor was obtained from a human donor with low-grade glioma or glioblastoma, undergoing nonglioma brain surgery, or in good health (not recorded which). The CDR3 protein is CASSPKYRVWCEQYF. CDR3 DNA: TGTGCCAGCAGTCCTAAGTACAGGGTTTGGTGTGAGCAGTACTTC.